This T cell receptor beta chain was documented in a study of T cell repertoires in cytomegalovirus infection. Study details: Indications of both CMV infection and matching HLA type were provided by public TCR beta signatures.

Regarding the study as a whole: Cumulated frequencies of public TCR beta families served to identify carriers of CMV plus the relevant HLA. Clonotype analysis showed dominance of the ex vivo response by HLA-C-restricted CMV-specific TCR beta clonotypes.

This clonotype was seen only a few times. Antigen: not known. TCRdb re-called the reads through MiXCR, storing one row per CDR3 protein. The table lists 200,000 to 250,000 distinct CDR3 sequences, roughly an eighth of them singletons. The sequencing input was PBMCs. The TCR was taken from a human donor in good health (CMV status not recorded). Some clones in this sample may be carry-over from other donors' samples.

The CDR3 spells CASTPGTRVGKNTEAFF. DNA of the CDR3: TGTGCCAGCACCCCAGGGACTCGGGTTGGGAAGAACACTGAAGCTTTCTTT. The rearrangement joins TRBV6-2 or TRBV6-3 to TRBJ1-1; a weak D match, TRBD1 (5 bases). The CDR3 consists of 17 residues. Germline CDR1 is MNHEY and CDR2 is SVGEGT. V was cut by 7 bases and J by 1 base, with 22 bases left in between.